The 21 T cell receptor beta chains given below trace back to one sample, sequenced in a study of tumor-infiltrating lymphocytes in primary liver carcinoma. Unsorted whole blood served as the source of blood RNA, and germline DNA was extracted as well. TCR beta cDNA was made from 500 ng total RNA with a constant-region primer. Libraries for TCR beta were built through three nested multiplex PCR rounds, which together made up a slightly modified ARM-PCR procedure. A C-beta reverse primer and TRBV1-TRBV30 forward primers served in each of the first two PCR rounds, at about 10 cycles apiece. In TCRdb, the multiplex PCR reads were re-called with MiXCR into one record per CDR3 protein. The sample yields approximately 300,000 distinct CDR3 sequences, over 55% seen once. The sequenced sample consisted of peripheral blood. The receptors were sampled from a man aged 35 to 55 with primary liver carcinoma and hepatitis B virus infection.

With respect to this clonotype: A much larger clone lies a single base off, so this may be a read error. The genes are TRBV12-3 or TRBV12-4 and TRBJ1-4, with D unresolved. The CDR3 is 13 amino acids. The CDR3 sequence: CSSSFMAAEKLFF. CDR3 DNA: TGTTCCAGCAGTTTTATGGCAGCGGAAAAACTGTTTTTT.

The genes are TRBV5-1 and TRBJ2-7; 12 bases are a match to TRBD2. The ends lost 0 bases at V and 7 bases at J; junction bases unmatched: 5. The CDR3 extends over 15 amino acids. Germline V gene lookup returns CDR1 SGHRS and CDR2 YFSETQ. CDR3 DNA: TGCGCCAGCAGCTTGGGACTAGCGGGAGAGGGTGAGCAGTACTTC. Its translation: CASSLGLAGEGEQYF.

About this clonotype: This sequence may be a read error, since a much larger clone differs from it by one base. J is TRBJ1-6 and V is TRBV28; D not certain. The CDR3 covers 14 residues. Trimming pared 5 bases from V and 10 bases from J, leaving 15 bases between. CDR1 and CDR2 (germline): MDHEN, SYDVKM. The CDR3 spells CASSLIGPQSPLHF. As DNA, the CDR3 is TGTGCCAGCAGTCTGATAGGGCCCCAATCACCCCTCCACTTT.

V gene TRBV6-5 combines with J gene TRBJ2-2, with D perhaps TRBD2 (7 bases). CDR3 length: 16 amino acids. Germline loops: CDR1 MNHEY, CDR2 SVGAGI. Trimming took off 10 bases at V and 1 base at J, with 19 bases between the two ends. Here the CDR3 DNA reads TGTGCCAACTGTTATCGAGGGGGGGAGAACACCGGGGAGCTGTTTTTT. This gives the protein CANCYRGGENTGELFF.

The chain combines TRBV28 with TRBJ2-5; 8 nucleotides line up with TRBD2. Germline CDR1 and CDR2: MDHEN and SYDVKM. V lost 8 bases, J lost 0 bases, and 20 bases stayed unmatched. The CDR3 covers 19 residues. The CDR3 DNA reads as TGTGCCAGCCCCCTGCGGGTTCCAGCGGGAGAGGGGTACCAAGAGACCCAGTACTTC. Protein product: CASPLRVPAGEGYQETQYF.

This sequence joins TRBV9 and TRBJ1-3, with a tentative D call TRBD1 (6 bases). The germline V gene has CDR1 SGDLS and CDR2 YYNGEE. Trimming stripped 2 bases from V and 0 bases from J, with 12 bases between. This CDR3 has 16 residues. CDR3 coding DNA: TGTGCCAGCAGCGTGTGGGACACGGCCTCTGGAAACACCATATATTTT. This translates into CASSVWDTASGNTIYF.

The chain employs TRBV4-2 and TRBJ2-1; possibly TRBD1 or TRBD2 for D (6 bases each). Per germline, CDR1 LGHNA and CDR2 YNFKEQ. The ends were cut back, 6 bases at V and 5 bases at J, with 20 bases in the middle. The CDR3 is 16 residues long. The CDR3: CASSPAGTGRNNEQFF. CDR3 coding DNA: TGTGCCAGCAGTCCGGCCGGAACAGGGAGGAACAATGAGCAGTTCTTC.

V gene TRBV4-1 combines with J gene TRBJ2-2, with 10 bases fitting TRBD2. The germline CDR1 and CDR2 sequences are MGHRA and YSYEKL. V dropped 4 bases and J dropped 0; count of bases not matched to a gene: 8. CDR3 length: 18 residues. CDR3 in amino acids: CASSREGLAAANTGELFF. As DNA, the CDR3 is TGCGCCAGCAGCCGAGAAGGACTAGCGGCCGCGAACACCGGGGAGCTGTTTTTT.

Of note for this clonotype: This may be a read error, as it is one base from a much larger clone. For the CDR3, the DNA is TGCGCCAGCAGCTCCCGGACCGGCGGCTACACCTTC. Translated: CASSSRTGGYTF. V gene TRBV4-3 combines with J gene TRBJ1-2; no clear D. Germline V gives CDR1 LGHNA, CDR2 YSLEER. The CDR3 loop spans 12 amino acids. The V end was cut by 5 bases, the J end by 8 bases, with 12 bases between.

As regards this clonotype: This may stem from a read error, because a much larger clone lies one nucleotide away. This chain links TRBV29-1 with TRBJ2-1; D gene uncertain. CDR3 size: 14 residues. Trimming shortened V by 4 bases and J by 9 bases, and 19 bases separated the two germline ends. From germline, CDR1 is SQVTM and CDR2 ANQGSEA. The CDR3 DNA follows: TGCAGCGTTGTACCCCTTAGCCGTCTGAGTGAGCAGTTCTTC. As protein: CSVVPLSRLSEQFF.

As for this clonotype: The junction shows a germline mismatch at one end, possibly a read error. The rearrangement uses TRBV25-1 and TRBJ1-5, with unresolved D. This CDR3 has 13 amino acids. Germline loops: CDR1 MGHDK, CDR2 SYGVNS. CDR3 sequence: CANSPGINQPHHF. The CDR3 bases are TGTGCCAACAGTCCGGGGATCAATCAGCCCCACCATTTT.

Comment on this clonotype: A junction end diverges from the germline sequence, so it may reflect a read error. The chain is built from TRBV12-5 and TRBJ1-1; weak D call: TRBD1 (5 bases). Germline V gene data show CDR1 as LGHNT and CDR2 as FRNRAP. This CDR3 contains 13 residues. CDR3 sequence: CDSGLARDTEAFF. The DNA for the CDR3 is TGTGATAGTGGTTTGGCCAGGGACACTGAAGCTTTCTTT.

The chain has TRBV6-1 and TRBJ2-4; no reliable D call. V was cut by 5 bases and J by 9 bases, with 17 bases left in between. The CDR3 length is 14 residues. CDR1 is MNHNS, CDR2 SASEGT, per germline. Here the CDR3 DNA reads TGTGCCAGCAGTCGAGACTCCGCGGTCCCCATTCAGTACTTC. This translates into CASSRDSAVPIQYF.

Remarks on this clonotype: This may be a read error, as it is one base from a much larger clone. CDR3 nucleotides: TGCAGCGTTGTTCAGGACAGGGGGTACCACAATGAGCAGTTCTTC. Residues: CSVVQDRGYHNEQFF. The V gene is TRBV29-1, the J gene TRBJ2-1; 10 bases map to TRBD1. The CDR3 loop spans 15 amino acids. J gave up 5 bases and V 4 bases, and 8 bases lay outside the gene matches. Germline CDR1 SQVTM, CDR2 ANQGSEA.

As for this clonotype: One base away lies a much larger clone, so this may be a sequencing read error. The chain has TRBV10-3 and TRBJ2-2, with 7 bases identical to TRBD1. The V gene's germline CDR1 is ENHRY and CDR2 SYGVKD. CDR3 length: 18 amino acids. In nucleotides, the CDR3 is TGTGCCATCAATGAGCCCCAGGCCGGGACAGCGAACACCGGGGAGCTGTTTTTT. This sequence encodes CAINEPQAGTANTGELFF.

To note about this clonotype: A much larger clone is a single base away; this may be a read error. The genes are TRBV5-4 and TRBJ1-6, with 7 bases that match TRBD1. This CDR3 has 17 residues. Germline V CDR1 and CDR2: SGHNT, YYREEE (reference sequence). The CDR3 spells CANSLAGRQGRNSPLHF. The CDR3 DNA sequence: TGTGCCAACAGCTTGGCCGGCAGACAGGGCAGGAATTCACCCCTCCACTTT.

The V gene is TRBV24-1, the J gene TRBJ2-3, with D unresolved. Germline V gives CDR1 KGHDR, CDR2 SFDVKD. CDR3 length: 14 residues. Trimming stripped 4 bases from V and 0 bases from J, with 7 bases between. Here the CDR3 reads CATSDLSSTDTQYF. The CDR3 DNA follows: TGTGCCACCAGTGACCTTAGTAGCACAGATACGCAGTATTTT.

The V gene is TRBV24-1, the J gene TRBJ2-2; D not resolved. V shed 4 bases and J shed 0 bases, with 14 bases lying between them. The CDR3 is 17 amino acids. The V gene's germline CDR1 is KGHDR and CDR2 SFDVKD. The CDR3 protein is CATSDLATYPNTGELFF. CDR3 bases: TGTGCCACCAGTGACCTGGCTACCTATCCGAACACCGGGGAGCTGTTTTTT.

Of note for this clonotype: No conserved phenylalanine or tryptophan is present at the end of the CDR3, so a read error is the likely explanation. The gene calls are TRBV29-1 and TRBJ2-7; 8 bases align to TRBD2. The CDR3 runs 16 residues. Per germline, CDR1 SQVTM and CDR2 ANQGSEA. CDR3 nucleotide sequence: TGCGGCGTTGAATTAATGACCCGGGAGGGCTCCTACGAGCAGTACTTA. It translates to CGVELMTREGSYEQYL.

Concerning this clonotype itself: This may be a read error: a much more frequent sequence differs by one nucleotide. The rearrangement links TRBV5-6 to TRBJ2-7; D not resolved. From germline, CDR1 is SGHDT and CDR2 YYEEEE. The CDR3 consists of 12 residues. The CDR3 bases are TGTACCAGCAGCCGCTCGGCTTACGAGCAGTACTTC. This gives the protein CTSSRSAYEQYF.

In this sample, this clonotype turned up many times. CDR3 DNA sequence: TGTGCCAGCAGTAATACAGGGATTAGCGAGCAGTACTTC. Its translation is CASSNTGISEQYF. The gene calls are TRBV12-3 or TRBV12-4 and TRBJ2-7; maybe TRBD1 (6 bases). The CDR3 runs 13 residues. V was pared by 5 bases and J by 6 bases, with 14 bases between.